The rows below give T cell receptor beta chains drawn from one sample of a study of blood T cell repertoires in COVID-19. Libraries were prepared by immunoSEQ multiplex PCR; TCRdb keeps only in-frame clonotypes and omits some of them. The sample consists of 300,000 to 350,000 clones, approximately 88% of them appearing once. Sample: PBMCs or T cells enriched from blood (not recorded which). These receptor sequences come from a man younger than 45 who had recovered from COVID-19. CDR3s include the opening cysteine and the closing phenylalanine or tryptophan. Fields, in order: D gene, V gene, clone size, J gene, CDR3 DNA, CDR3 protein. The D gene is left open where the match is weak. Only part of the rows carry a size: once, few, many, or a class if the clone is expanded.

.	TRBV4-2	.	TRBJ2-5	TGTGCCAGCAGCCACCGCGTGGAGGAGGGTGGGACCCAGTACTTC	CASSHRVEEGGTQYF
TRBD1	TRBV2	.	TRBJ2-7	TGTGCCAGCAGTGAACAGGGGGTTTGGTACGAGCAGTACTTC	CASSEQGVWYEQYF
.	TRBV18	.	TRBJ1-2	TGTGCCAGCTCACCAGCCCTGAGCACTAACTATGGCTACACCTTC	CASSPALSTNYGYTF
TRBD1	TRBV6-2/TRBV6-3	once	TRBJ2-7	TGTGCCAGCAGTGCACGAAAGGGGGCGGTCGAGCAGTACTTC	CASSARKGAVEQYF
.	TRBV28	.	TRBJ2-7	.	CASSFFGQGVYEQYF
TRBD1	TRBV19	.	TRBJ2-7	TGTGCCAGTAAAAACCGGGACAGCCCCTACGAGCAGTACTTC	CASKNRDSPYEQYF
TRBD1	TRBV4-1	once	TRBJ2-5	TGCGCCAGCAGCCAATCGGTCGTCAGGGGGCGCGAAGAGACCCAGTACTTC	CASSQSVVRGREETQYF
.	TRBV11-2	.	TRBJ2-2	TGTGCCAGCAGCTGGGGAGGGACAGGATCCACCGGGGAGCTGTTTTTT	CASSWGGTGSTGELFF
TRBD1	TRBV2	.	TRBJ1-2	TGTGCCAGCAGTGGGGACAGGGGGTTGTATGGCTACACCTTC	CASSGDRGLYGYTF
.	TRBV18	.	TRBJ2-1	TGTGCCAGCTCACCCGACAGACACAATGAGCAGTTCTTC	CASSPDRHNEQFF
TRBD1	TRBV18	.	TRBJ2-7	TGTGCCAGCTCACCCCTGGGACAGGGGAAAGGACCCTACGAGCAGTACTTC	CASSPLGQGKGPYEQYF
TRBD1	TRBV2	.	TRBJ1-2	TGTGCCAGCTCCCACGGACAGGGAGCGTTTGGCTACACCTTC	CASSHGQGAFGYTF
.	TRBV10-1	.	TRBJ1-6	TGCGCCAGCAGCCTGGGGCAGGGGAATTCACCCCTCCACTTT	CASSLGQGNSPLHF
TRBD1	TRBV24-1	.	TRBJ1-2	TGTGCCACCAGTGACCAAGACAGGGGCCATGGCTACACCTTC	CATSDQDRGHGYTF
.	TRBV18	.	TRBJ2-1	TGTGCCAGCTCATTACACACGGAGGGTGAGCAGTTCTTC	CASSLHTEGEQFF
TRBD2	TRBV10-3	.	TRBJ2-3	TGTGCCATCAGTGAGTCTTTGCTAGCGGGGGGATTTAGCACAGATACGCAGTATTTT	CAISESLLAGGFSTDTQYF
TRBD2	TRBV2	.	TRBJ2-3	TGTGCCAGCAAAACGACTAGCGGGCGAACTTTCACAGATACGCAGTATTTT	CASKTTSGRTFTDTQYF
.	TRBV2	.	TRBJ1-2	TGTGCCAGCAGTGGGCAGTTCCTAGCTAACTATGGCTACACCTTC	CASSGQFLANYGYTF
TRBD1	TRBV18	.	TRBJ2-5	TGTGCCAGCTCACCACCGGGACAGGGGGCCTTTCGGGAGACCCAGTACTTC	CASSPPGQGAFRETQYF
TRBD2	TRBV14	.	TRBJ2-3	TGTGCCAGCAGCCAAGGTTCTAGCGGGGGGGCCACAGATACGCAGTATTTT	CASSQGSSGGATDTQYF
TRBD1	TRBV27	.	TRBJ1-5	TGTGCCAGCAGAAACTCCGGGACAGGGAATCAGCCCCAGCATTTT	CASRNSGTGNQPQHF
TRBD1	TRBV11-2	once	TRBJ2-7	TGTGCCAGCAGCTTAGGGACAGGAGCCGGCGAGCAGTACTTC	CASSLGTGAGEQYF
.	TRBV2	.	TRBJ2-1	TGTGCCAGCAGTGCTGCGGTCTCCTACAATGAGCAGTTCTTC	CASSAAVSYNEQFF
.	TRBV18	.	TRBJ2-2	TGTGCCAGCTCACCAGAACAGGATAACACCGGGGAGCTGTTTTTT	CASSPEQDNTGELFF
TRBD1	TRBV30	.	TRBJ1-4	TGTGCCTGGAAATCACCGGGACAGCAGAATGAAAAACTGTTTTTT	CAWKSPGQQNEKLFF
.	TRBV6-5	.	TRBJ1-1	TGTGCCAGCACCCGAGGCGGGGCGAACACTGAAGCTTTCTTT	CASTRGGANTEAFF
.	TRBV2	.	TRBJ2-7	TGTGCCAGCAGTGATCTTTCCTACGAGCAGTACTTC	CASSDLSYEQYF
TRBD1	TRBV25-1	.	TRBJ1-6	TGTGCCAGCAGCCGCACTGGGGACAGGGGGCTTTCACCCCTCCACTTT	CASSRTGDRGLSPLHF
.	TRBV21-1	.	TRBJ2-2	TGTGCCAGCAGCAAAGACCGAGGGCCGAACACCGGGGAGCTGTTTTTT	CASSKDRGPNTGELFF
TRBD1	TRBV2	.	TRBJ2-6	TGTGCCAGTCGGGACAGGGACTCTGGGGCCAACGTCCTGACTTTC	CASRDRDSGANVLTF
TRBD2	TRBV11-2	.	TRBJ2-3	TGTGCCAGCAGCTTTAGGACTAGCGGGGTCAGCTCTAGCACAGATACGCAGTATTTT	CASSFRTSGVSSSTDTQYF
.	TRBV7-4	.	TRBJ2-1	TGTGCCAGCAGCACCCAACGGCAGGGGCCGTTCTTC	CASSTQRQGPFF
TRBD1	TRBV28	.	TRBJ1-5	TGTGCCAGCAGTCCCCTTACAGGGGCTAGCAATCAGCCCCAGCATTTT	CASSPLTGASNQPQHF
.	TRBV14	.	TRBJ1-4	TGTGCCAGCAGCGCCGGGACAACTAATGAAAAACTGTTTTTT	CASSAGTTNEKLFF
.	TRBV28	.	TRBJ1-2	TGTGCCAGCAGACAGGGTAACTATGGCTACACCTTC	CASRQGNYGYTF
.	TRBV28	.	TRBJ2-7	TGTGCCAGCAGTCGGGGGTCCTACGAGCAGTACTTC	CASSRGSYEQYF
.	TRBV5-3	.	TRBJ1-2	TGTGCCAGAAGCGACTCAAGAGACAGCCGCTATGGCTACACCTTC	CARSDSRDSRYGYTF
.	TRBV4-1	once	TRBJ2-5	TGCGCCAGCAGCCAAGGGGCCCTTCCGAGGTACTTC	CASSQGALPRYF
TRBD1	TRBV18	.	TRBJ2-7	TGTGCCAGCCGATTACAGGGGGCGGGGGAGCAGTACTTC	CASRLQGAGEQYF
TRBD2	TRBV30	.	TRBJ2-7	TGTGCCTTAGTAGCGGGGGGTTACGAGCAGTACTTC	CALVAGGYEQYF
.	TRBV5-1	.	TRBJ1-1	TGCGCCAGCAGCCCGAACACAGGGAACACTGAAGCTTTCTTT	CASSPNTGNTEAFF
TRBD2	TRBV5-4	.	TRBJ2-1	TGTGCCAGCAGCCCTAGCGGAACCTACAATGAGCAGTTCTTC	CASSPSGTYNEQFF
.	TRBV5-4	.	TRBJ2-7	TGTGCCAGCAGCTTACGGGAGAGTCTGGGGCACTACGAGCAGTACTTC	CASSLRESLGHYEQYF
.	TRBV29-1	.	TRBJ2-2	TGCAGCGTTAAGTCAGGGGCTCGGAAAGCGAACACCGGGGAGCTGTTTTTT	CSVKSGARKANTGELFF
.	TRBV6-5	.	TRBJ1-6	TGTGCCAGCAGGGAGCTGAATTCACCCCTCCACTTT	CASRELNSPLHF
TRBD2	TRBV5-4	.	TRBJ2-1	TGTGCCAGCAGCCCTACTAGCGGGGGGGGGAATGAGCAGTTCTTC	CASSPTSGGGNEQFF
TRBD2	TRBV2	.	TRBJ2-1	TGTGCCAGCAGTGAATGGGGGGGCTCCTACAATGAGCAGTTCTTC	CASSEWGGSYNEQFF
.	TRBV5-8	.	TRBJ2-3	TGTGCCAGCAGGGGGCCTGTGGGGGGGCGTGATACGCAGTATTTT	CASRGPVGGRDTQYF